The T cell receptor (beta chain) described here comes from a study of T cell changes during pregnancy in multiple sclerosis. This table comes from immunoSEQ multiplex PCR, and its TCRdb copy is limited to in-frame clones, with some not included. The table shows roughly 20,000 clones, with over 70% occurring only once. Per germline, CDR1 SGHVS and CDR2 FQNEAQ. This CDR3 spans 17 amino acids. Losses at the gene ends were 1 base for V and 6 bases for J; bases not matched to a gene: 10. This clonotype originated in a female donor in good health, enrolled as a control in a pregnancy study. The sample was CD8+ T cells from peripheral blood mononuclear cells, taken in the third trimester of pregnancy. The chain employs TRBV7-8 and TRBJ2-3, with TRBD2 identical over 10 bases. This CDR3 reads CASSLGGTSVTGDTQYF. The DNA of the CDR3 is TGTGCCAGCAGCTTAGGTGGGACTAGCGTGACGGGGGATACGCAGTATTTT.